A single T cell receptor (beta chain) is shown here with its context. These data belong to a study of T cell changes during pregnancy in multiple sclerosis. Sequencing was performed with immunoSEQ multiplex PCR; in TCRdb, only in-frame clones are kept and a portion is missing. The table records about 99,000 clones, around 94% of them present only once. Looked up from germline, CDR1 is LNHDA and CDR2 is SQIVND (reference sequence). Deletions cut 1 base from V and 5 bases from J, with 11 bases between. The CDR3 sequence is 14 residues long. Sequences were derived from peripheral blood, sampled after pregnancy. The receptor was isolated from a female donor with multiple sclerosis, enrolled in a pregnancy study. The chain couples TRBV19 to TRBJ1-2; D not resolved. In DNA form, the CDR3 reads TGTGCCAGTAGTATAGGGCCGGAGGCTTATGGCTACACCTTC. Encoded protein: CASSIGPEAYGYTF.